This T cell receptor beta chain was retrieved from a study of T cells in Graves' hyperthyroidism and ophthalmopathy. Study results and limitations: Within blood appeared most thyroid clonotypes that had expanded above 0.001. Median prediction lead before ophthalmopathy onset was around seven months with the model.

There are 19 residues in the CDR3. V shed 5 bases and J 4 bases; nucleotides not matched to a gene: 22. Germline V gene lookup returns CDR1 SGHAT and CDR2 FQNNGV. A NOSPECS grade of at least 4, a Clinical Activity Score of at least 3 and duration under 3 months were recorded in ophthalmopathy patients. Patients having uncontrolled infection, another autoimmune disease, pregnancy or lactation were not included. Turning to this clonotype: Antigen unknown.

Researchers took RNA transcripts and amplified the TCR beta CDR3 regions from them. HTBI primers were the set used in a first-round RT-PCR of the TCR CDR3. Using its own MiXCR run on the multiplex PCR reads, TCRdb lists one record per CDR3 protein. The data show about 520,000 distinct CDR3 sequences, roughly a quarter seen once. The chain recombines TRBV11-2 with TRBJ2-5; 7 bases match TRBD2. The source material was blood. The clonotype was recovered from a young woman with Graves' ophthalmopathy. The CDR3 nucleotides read TGTGCCAGCAGCCGCGAAATAGGCCGGATAGCGGGTAATGGAGAGACCCAGTACTTC. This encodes CASSREIGRIAGNGETQYF.